This TCR beta chain came from a study of shared clonotypes between healthy human individuals. Overall study context: Donors had three CD4 naive, three CD4 memory, two CD8 naive and one CD8 memory plate apiece.

Memory CD4+ cells were the fraction left after CD45RA+ naive selection. This clone has at least ten counts. Its antigen is not known. With V trimmed by 8 bases and J by 5 bases, 7 bases remained unmatched. The CDR3 spans 14 residues. CDR1 and CDR2 (germline): MNHNS, SASEGT. The data were produced by immunoSEQ multiplex PCR, yet TCRdb's version contains in-frame clones alone and is incomplete. Of around 1,100,000 clones in the sample, around 77% were seen once. Overall study findings and caveats: The four-donor shared clonotypes exceeded non-shared clonotypes in generation probability, with non-shared ones scoring lower. The study sampled only blood, and tissue repertoires likely differ.

This receptor was obtained from a young man in good health. Some clones in this sample may be carry-over from other donors' samples. The material sequenced was memory CD4+ T cells from PBMCs. The subset here: CD45RA-negative fraction. The rearrangement joins TRBV6-1 to TRBJ1-4, with 8 bases that match TRBD1. The CDR3 DNA is TGTGCCAGCCAACATCGGACAGGGAATGAAAAACTGTTTTTT. It specifies CASQHRTGNEKLFF.